These T cell receptor beta chains were read from a single sample in a study of blood T cells in healthy people across ages. One entry per CDR3 protein, called by TCRdb with MiXCR from the 5' RACE reads. The sample holds roughly 1,500,000 distinct CDR3 sequences, about 32% seen once. Sequenced material: blood. The receptors were gathered from a woman aged 25 to 39 in good health. CDR3s include the opening cysteine and the closing phenylalanine or tryptophan. A D gene is named only where the DNA matches it firmly. Size tells how often a clone was seen (once, few, many) or the class of an expanded clone, and some rows leave it out.

j_gene	v_gene	abundance	d_gene	CDR3nt	CDR3aa
TRBJ2-3	TRBV5-1	many	-	TGCGCCAGCAGCAAGGACGTAGTAGATACGCAGTATTTT	CASSKDVVDTQYF
TRBJ2-1	TRBV9	-	TRBD1	TGTGCCAGCAGCGCAGGACAGGTAGGATATGAGCAGTTCTTC	CASSAGQVGYEQFF
TRBJ2-3	TRBV27	few	-	TGTGCCAGCAGTTTAAAAGGGGCGGGCACAGATACGCAGTATTTT	CASSLKGAGTDTQYF
TRBJ2-7	TRBV5-1	few	-	TGCGCCAGCAGCGCTGACTACTACGAGCAGTACTTC	CASSADYYEQYF
TRBJ2-5	TRBV4-1	many	TRBD2	TGCGCCAGCAGCCAAGTGGGCGGGGGGAGCTTAGGGGAGACCCAGTACTTC	CASSQVGGGSLGETQYF
TRBJ1-5	TRBV20-1	many	-	TGCAGTGCTAGGTCAATGGAAATCGGCAATCAGCCCCAGCATTTT	CSARSMEIGNQPQHF
TRBJ2-1	TRBV6-5	many	TRBD2	TGCGCCAGCAGCTTGACGGGGGGGCCCTACAATGAGCAGTTCTTC	CASSLTGGPYNEQFF
TRBJ2-7	TRBV7-2	-	TRBD2	TGTGCCAGCAGCAAGAACGGGCGGGGGGTCACTGTAGGGTACGAGCAGTACTTC	CASSKNGRGVTVGYEQYF
TRBJ1-4	TRBV5-1	-	-	TGCGCCAGCAGCCCCATAAATGGGGGCGATAGAAATGAAAAACTGTTTTTT	CASSPINGGDRNEKLFF
TRBJ1-2	TRBV5-1	once	-	TGCGCCAGCAGCACGGACGGAGCCTATGGCTACACCTTC	CASSTDGAYGYTF
TRBJ2-3	TRBV9	-	-	TGTGCCAGCAGCCAAACGTCGGAGGGAGGCACAGATACGCAGTATTTT	CASSQTSEGGTDTQYF
TRBJ1-5	TRBV18	-	-	TGTGCCAGCTCTCCAAGTGTAGGGGGTTACAATCAGCCCCAGCATTTT	CASSPSVGGYNQPQHF
TRBJ1-4	TRBV12-3/TRBV12-4	-	-	TGTGCCAGCATGGGGGCTAATGAAAAACTGTTTTTT	CASMGANEKLFF
TRBJ2-5	TRBV7-8	-	-	TGTGCCAGCAGCTTCCCAGGAAGGATTGGGGAGACCCAGTACTTC	CASSFPGRIGETQYF
TRBJ2-7	TRBV20-1	few	-	TGCAGTGCGAATACCGGGGTCGGAAGTTCCTACGAGCAGTACTTC	CSANTGVGSSYEQYF